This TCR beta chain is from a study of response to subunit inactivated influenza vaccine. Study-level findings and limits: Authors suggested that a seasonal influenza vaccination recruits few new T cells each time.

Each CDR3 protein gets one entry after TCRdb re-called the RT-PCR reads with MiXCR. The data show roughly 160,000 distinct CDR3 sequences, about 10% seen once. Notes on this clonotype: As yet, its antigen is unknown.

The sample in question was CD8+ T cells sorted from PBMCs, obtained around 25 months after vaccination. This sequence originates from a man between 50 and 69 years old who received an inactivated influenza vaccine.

CDR3 nucleotide sequence: TGTGCCAGCAGCTTTGGGGGAGGTAATGGCTACACCTTC. This sequence encodes CASSFGGGNGYTF. J is TRBJ1-2 and V is TRBV7-9; TRBD1 is a possible D gene (5 bases). The CDR3 contains 13 residues. The germline V and J ends were trimmed by 3 bases and 6 bases, with 11 bases remaining between them. Germline CDR1 reads SEHNR; CDR2 reads FQNEAQ (reference sequence). The whole variable domain, remainder taken from reference TRBV7-9 and TRBJ1-2, is DTGVSQNPRHKITKRGQNVTFRCDPISEHNRLYWYRQTLGQGPEFLTYFQNEAQLEKSRLLSDRFSAERPKGSFSTLEIQRTEQGDSAMYLCASSFGGGNGYTFGSGTRLTVV.